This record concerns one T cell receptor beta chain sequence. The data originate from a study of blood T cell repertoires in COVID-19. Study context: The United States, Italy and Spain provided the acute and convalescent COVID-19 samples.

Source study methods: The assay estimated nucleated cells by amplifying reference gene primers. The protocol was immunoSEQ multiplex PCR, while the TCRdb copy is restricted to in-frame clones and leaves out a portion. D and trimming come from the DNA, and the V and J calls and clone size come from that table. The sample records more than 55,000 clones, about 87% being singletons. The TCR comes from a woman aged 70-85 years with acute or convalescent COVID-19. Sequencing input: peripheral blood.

CDR3 loop: CASSLDRAGELFF. As DNA, the CDR3 is TGTGCCAGCAGCTTAGATCGGGCCGGGGAGCTGTTTTTT. The V call is TRBV11-3, the J call TRBJ2-2, with D hard to call. Between the trimmed V and J ends, which lost 0 bases and 6 bases, there was a span of 5 bases. The CDR3 extends over 13 amino acids. Germline CDR1 reads SGHNT; CDR2 reads YENEEA.